This T cell receptor (beta chain) was captured by sequencing in a study of shared clonotypes between healthy human individuals. This clone is a singleton in its sample. Data came from immunoSEQ multiplex PCR; TCRdb stores just in-frame clones and leaves some out. The table records fewer than 850,000 clones, 55% to 75% of them present only once. CDR3 size: 15 residues. Per the germline V gene, CDR1 is MDHEN and CDR2 is SYDVKM. V dropped 5 bases and J dropped 0 bases, with 11 bases sitting between them. The clonotype was recovered from a woman in her twenties or thirties in good health. This chain connects TRBV28 to TRBJ1-5; no clear D gene. Material: memory CD4+ T cells sorted from blood. Described subset: CD45RA-negative fraction. The CDR3 sequence is CASSPGTASNQPQHF. The CDR3 DNA is TGTGCCAGCAGTCCCGGCACGGCTAGCAATCAGCCCCAGCATTTT.